This TCR beta chain was sequenced in a study of chronic HIV infection and antiretroviral therapy. This clonotype was detected many times. TCRdb processed the 5' RACE reads anew with MiXCR; each CDR3 protein has one entry. The profile shows just over 30,000 distinct CDR3 sequences, under 9.5% of them singletons. The clonotype originates from an adult who had HIV and had not received antiretroviral therapy, or was an uninfected healthy control (not recorded which). Sequenced input: peripheral blood.

The CDR3 DNA follows: TGTGCCATCAGTTTATTAAACAATGAGCAGTTCTTC. This encodes CAISLLNNEQFF. J is TRBJ2-1 and V is TRBV10-3, with D unclear. The CDR3 extends over 12 amino acids. Deletions cut 5 bases from V and 5 bases from J, with 7 bases between. Germline loops: CDR1 ENHRY, CDR2 SYGVKD.